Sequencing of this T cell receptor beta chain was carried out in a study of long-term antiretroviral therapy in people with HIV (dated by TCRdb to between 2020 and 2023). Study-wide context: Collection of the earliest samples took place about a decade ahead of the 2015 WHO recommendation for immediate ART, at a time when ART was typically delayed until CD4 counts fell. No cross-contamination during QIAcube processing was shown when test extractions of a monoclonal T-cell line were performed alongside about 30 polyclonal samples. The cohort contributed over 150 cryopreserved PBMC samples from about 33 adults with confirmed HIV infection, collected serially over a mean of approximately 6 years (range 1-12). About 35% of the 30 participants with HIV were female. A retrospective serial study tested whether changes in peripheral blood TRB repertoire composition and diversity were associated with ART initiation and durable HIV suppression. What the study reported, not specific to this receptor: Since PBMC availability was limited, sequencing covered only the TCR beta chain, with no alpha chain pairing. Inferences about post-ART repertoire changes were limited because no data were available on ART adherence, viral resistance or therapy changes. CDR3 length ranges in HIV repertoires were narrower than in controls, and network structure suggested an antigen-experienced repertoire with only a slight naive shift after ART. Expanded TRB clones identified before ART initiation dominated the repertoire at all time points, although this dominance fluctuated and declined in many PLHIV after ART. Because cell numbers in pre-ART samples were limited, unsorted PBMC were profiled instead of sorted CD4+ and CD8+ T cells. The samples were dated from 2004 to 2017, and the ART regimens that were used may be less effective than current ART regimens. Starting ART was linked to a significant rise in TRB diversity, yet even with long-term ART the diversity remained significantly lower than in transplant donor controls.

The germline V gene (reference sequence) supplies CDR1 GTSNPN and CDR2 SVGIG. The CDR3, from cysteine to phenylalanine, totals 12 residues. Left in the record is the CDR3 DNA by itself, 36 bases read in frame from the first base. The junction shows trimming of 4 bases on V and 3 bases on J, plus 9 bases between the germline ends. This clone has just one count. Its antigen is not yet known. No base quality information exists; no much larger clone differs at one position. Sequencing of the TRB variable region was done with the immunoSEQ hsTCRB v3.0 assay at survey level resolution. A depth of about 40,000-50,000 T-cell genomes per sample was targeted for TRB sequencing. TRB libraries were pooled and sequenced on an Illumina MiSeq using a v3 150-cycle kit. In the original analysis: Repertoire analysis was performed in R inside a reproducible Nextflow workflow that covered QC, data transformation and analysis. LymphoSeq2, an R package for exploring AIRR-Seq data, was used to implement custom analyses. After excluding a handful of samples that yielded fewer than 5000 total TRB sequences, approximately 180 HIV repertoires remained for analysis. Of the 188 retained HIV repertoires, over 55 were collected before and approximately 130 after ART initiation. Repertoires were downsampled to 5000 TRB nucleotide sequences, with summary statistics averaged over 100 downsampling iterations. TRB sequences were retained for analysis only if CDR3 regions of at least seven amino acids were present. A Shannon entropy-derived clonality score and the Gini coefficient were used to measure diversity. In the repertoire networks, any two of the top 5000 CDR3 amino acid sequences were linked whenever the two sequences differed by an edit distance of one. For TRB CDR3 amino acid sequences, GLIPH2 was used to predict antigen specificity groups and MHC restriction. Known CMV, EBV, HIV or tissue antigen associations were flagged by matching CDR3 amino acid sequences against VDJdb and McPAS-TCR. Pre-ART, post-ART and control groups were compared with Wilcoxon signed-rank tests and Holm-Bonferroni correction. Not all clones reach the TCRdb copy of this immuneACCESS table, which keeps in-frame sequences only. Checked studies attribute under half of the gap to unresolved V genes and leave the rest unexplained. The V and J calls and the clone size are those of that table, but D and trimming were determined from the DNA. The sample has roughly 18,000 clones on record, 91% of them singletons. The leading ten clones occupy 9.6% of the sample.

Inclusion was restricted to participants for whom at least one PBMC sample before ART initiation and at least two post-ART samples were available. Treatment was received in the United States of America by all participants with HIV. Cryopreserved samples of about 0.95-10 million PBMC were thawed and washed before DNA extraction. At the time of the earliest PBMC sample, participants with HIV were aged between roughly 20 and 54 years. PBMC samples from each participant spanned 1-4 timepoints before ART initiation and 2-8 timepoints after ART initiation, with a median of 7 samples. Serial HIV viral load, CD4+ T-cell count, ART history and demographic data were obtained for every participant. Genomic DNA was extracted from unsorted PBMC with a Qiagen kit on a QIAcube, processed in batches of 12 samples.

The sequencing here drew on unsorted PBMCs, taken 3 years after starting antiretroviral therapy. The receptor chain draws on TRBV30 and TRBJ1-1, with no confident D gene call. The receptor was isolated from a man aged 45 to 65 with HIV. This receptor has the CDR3 CAWTGQDTEAFF. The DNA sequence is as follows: TGTGCCTGGACAGGCCAGGACACTGAAGCTTTCTTT.